Presented here are 10 T cell receptor beta chains from one specimen sequenced in a study of T cell responses to AZD1222 COVID-19 vaccine. Here immunoSEQ multiplex PCR was the method, and the copy in TCRdb shows in-frame clones only, minus some. The sample has about 150,000 clones, 80% to 95% seen once. The input for sequencing was peripheral blood, taken 28 days after the second AZD1222 dose. The receptors derive from an adult who received the AZD1222 COVID-19 vaccine.

The chain joins TRBV7-8 to TRBJ2-7, with 8 bases that match TRBD2. The CDR3 is made up of 16 amino acids. Trimming cost V 0 bases and J 0 bases; bases outside gene matches: 4. CDR1 is SGHVS and CDR2 is FQNEAQ in the germline V gene. The CDR3 nucleotides read TGTGCCAGCAGCTTAGCTACGGCGGGAGGCTCCTACGAGCAGTACTTC. This encodes CASSLATAGGSYEQYF.

CDR3 nucleotide sequence: TGTGCCAGCAGTGAGAGGGACGGCTATAATTCACCCCTCCACTTT. Amino acids: CASSERDGYNSPLHF. J is TRBJ1-6 and V is TRBV6-1; D is perhaps TRBD1 (5 bases). V lost 3 bases and J 3 bases, leaving 9 bases between the germline ends. Germline V gene data show CDR1 as MNHNS and CDR2 as SASEGT. The CDR3 has 15 residues.

Only one count was recorded for this clone. The CDR3 loop is CASSPGRQENYGYTF. The DNA of the CDR3 is TGTGCCAGCTCACCAGGAAGACAGGAGAACTATGGCTACACCTTC. The chain links TRBV18 to TRBJ1-2; possible D gene TRBD1, 6 bases. The CDR3 is made up of 15 amino acids. Trimming took off 2 bases at V and 2 bases at J, with 12 bases between the two ends. Germline lookup yields CDR1 KGHSH and CDR2 LQKENI. The whole variable domain, filled in from reference TRBV18 and TRBJ1-2, reads NAGVMQNPRHLVRRRGQEARLRCSPMKGHSHVYWYRQLPEEGLKFMVYLQKENIIDESGMPKERFSAEFPKEGPSILRIQQVVRGDSAAYFCASSPGRQENYGYTFGSGTRLTVV.

The rearrangement uses TRBV27 and TRBJ1-2, with no clear D. Germline CDR1 MNHEY, CDR2 SMNVEV (reference sequence). The CDR3 consists of 13 residues. Trimming cost V 4 bases and J 0 bases, with 6 bases left between them. This CDR3 reads CASSYQPNYGYTF. The CDR3 DNA reads as TGTGCCAGCAGTTACCAACCTAACTATGGCTACACCTTC.

The rearrangement links TRBV6-5 to TRBJ2-7, with D possibly being TRBD1 (6 bases). Germline V CDR1 and CDR2: MNHEY, SVGAGI. The length of the CDR3 is 13 residues. V lost 0 bases and J 11 bases, leaving 14 bases between the germline ends. Here the CDR3 reads CASSYSNQGSKYF. CDR3 DNA sequence: TGTGCCAGCAGTTACTCGAACCAGGGGAGCAAGTACTTC.

In its sample, this clone was seen a few times. This chain links TRBV5-4 with TRBJ2-6; D call uncertain. Germline assignment: CDR1 SGHNT and CDR2 YYREEE (reference sequence). Trimming removed 5 bases at V and 0 bases at J, with 9 bases between. This CDR3 comprises 15 residues. The CDR3 sequence is CASSPWLSGANVLTF. CDR3 DNA sequence: TGTGCCAGCAGTCCCTGGCTCTCTGGGGCCAACGTCCTGACTTTC.

Of note for this clone: The identical CDR3 is also encoded by other nucleotide sequences in the sample. V gene TRBV19 combines with J gene TRBJ2-7, with D perhaps matching TRBD1 (5 bases). The germline CDR1 and CDR2 sequences are LNHDA and SQIVND (reference sequence). The CDR3 has 14 amino acids. Trimming cost V 3 bases and J 1 base, with 10 bases left between them. This CDR3 reads CASSIGQGSYEQYF. CDR3 nucleotides: TGTGCCAGTAGTATTGGGCAGGGATCCTACGAGCAGTACTTC.

V usage is TRBV11-2 and J usage is TRBJ2-2; D not resolved. Trimming removed 5 bases at V and 3 bases at J, with 4 bases between. The germline V gene has CDR1 SGHAT and CDR2 FQNNGV. The CDR3 totals 12 residues. CDR3 nucleotides: TGTGCCAGCAGCCCGGACACCGGGGAGCTGTTTTTT. It specifies CASSPDTGELFF.

This chain joins TRBV7-2 and TRBJ2-7; 10 nucleotides line up with TRBD1. There are 15 residues in the CDR3. V shed 3 bases and J 5 bases; nucleotides not matched to a gene: 7. Germline V gives CDR1 SGHTA, CDR2 FQGNSA. CDR3 sequence (DNA): TGTGCCAGCAGCTTTGGGACAGGGGCTAGTCACGAGCAGTACTTC. Translation: CASSFGTGASHEQYF.

The table lists this clone with a few counts. J is TRBJ1-3 and V is TRBV7-9, with D possibly being TRBD1 (5 bases). The CDR3 spans 16 residues. Trimming took 4 bases from V and 0 from J, leaving 13 bases between them. The germline V gene has CDR1 SEHNR and CDR2 FQNEAQ (reference sequence). The CDR3 is CASSWDLTHSGNTIYF. The CDR3, as DNA: TGTGCCAGCAGCTGGGACCTCACCCACTCTGGAAACACCATATATTTT.